This T cell receptor beta chain was sequenced for a study of T cells in Graves' hyperthyroidism and ophthalmopathy (dated by TCRdb to between 2017 and 2020). Regarding the research as a whole: Peripheral blood samples were taken at initial diagnosis, before any treatment was given. A discovery cohort of approximately 97 patients, roughly 45 with Graves' ophthalmopathy and about 60 with stable Graves' hyperthyroidism, was used to find distinguishing TCR V-J signatures. Whether ophthalmopathy could be predicted prospectively was tested in an independent validation cohort made up of approximately 19 hyperthyroidism patients plus 17 patients who later progressed to ophthalmopathy. The 75 to 100 discovery patients were divided at random into training and test sets in a 7:3 ratio. In about six Graves' hyperthyroidism patients, the study also compared T-cell repertoires from thyroid tissue with T-cell repertoires from blood. After blood sampling, hyperthyroidism patients were treated with methimazole at a starting dose of 30 mg daily, and ophthalmopathy patients were treated with high-dose intravenous methylprednisolone. TCR Vbeta CDR3 sequencing of approximately 140 peripheral blood samples (under 45 ophthalmopathy, about 74 hyperthyroidism and some 17 progressor patients) is reported in the paper.

General conclusions and limits of the study: No statistical method was used to fix the sample size in advance, and group allocation was not hidden from the investigators. Most expanded thyroid clonotypes (frequency above 0.001) were also found in blood, which suggests that blood repertoires may mirror thyroid immune responses. In validation, the model predicted progression to ophthalmopathy with roughly 66% sensitivity and 72% to 75% specificity, a median of 6.5 months before onset. In cross-validation, a model built on a 13 V-J signature told ophthalmopathy apart from stable hyperthyroidism with 85% to 90% sensitivity and approximately 84% specificity, and in testing the same model reached 80%/75%.

This clonotype came up a few times. The clone's antigen remains unknown. Base qualities are not provided; no much larger clone lies one nucleotide away. From the germline V gene, CDR1 is SNHLY and CDR2 is FYNNEI. The junction carries 14 bases between V and J, which are trimmed by 3 bases and 6 bases respectively. The CDR3, from cysteine to phenylalanine, totals 15 residues. Only the CDR3 DNA stays, 45 bases, in frame from base 1. Hyperthyroidism patients were newly diagnosed, with disease duration under 2 months, and aged 18 to 65 years. Patients with uncontrolled infections, other autoimmune diseases, pregnancy or lactation were excluded. Diagnoses were established on the basis of clinical symptoms, serum thyroxine and TRAb, thyroid ultrasound, and orbital computed tomography. For progressor patients, blood was drawn at the first diagnosis of hyperthyroidism, before any ophthalmopathy symptoms had appeared. PBMCs were isolated from approximately 10 ml of fresh peripheral blood by Ficoll-Paque density gradient centrifugation. Progressor patients were defined as those initially diagnosed with Graves' hyperthyroidism in whom ophthalmopathy developed during follow-up. Total RNA was extracted using Trizol reagent, and RNA quality was assessed on an Agilent 2100 Bioanalyzer.

Amplification of TCR beta CDR3 regions was carried out from RNA transcripts. The first round of RT-PCR for the TCR CDR3 was performed with the HTBI primer set and the Qiagen OneStep RT-PCR kit. The libraries were constructed in a second round of multiplex PCR and then size-selected and purified. Sequencing of the libraries was done on an Illumina HiSeq2000 using paired-end 100 bp reads. In the original analysis: Raw data were processed with SOAPnuke, discarding reads with adapters, uncalled bases, mean Phred below 15, or no exact constant-primer or identifier match. High-quality paired reads were merged using COPE v1.2.5, and each unique nucleotide sequence was defined as a clonotype. Clonotypes were aligned to IMGT TRBV, TRBD and TRBJ reference segments using MiTCR v1.1. Analysis was restricted to V-J combinations with a frequency above 0.0001, which covered 99% to 99.2% of repertoires. A TCS score was defined as the ratio of F50 (clonal expansion) to E x V (chaos), with BLOSUM62-based TCRdist applied between CDR3 peptides within each V-J. Welch's t-statistics and random forest reduced approximately 520 V-J features to about 13, which were used in a naive Bayes classifier (R e1071). The public reads were reprocessed in TCRdb via fastp at Q25 and MiXCR, keeping in-frame beta chains. Every entry covers one CDR3 protein and lists the most common genes and DNA from its rows. V and J calls and clone size were set by TCRdb, not the authors. Here the sample has over 700,000 distinct CDR3 sequences; approximately 19% occur a single time. In total, the top ten clones hold 16% of the sample.

The rearranged chain carries TRBV2 and TRBJ1-4, with the D gene call left open. Material for sequencing was blood. The sequence derives from a woman between 45 and 65 years old with Graves' hyperthyroidism that later progressed to Graves' ophthalmopathy. The sequenced DNA is TGTGCCAGCAGTGACCGATCGGGTCATTATGAAAAACTGTTTTTT. Its translation is CASSDRSGHYEKLFF.